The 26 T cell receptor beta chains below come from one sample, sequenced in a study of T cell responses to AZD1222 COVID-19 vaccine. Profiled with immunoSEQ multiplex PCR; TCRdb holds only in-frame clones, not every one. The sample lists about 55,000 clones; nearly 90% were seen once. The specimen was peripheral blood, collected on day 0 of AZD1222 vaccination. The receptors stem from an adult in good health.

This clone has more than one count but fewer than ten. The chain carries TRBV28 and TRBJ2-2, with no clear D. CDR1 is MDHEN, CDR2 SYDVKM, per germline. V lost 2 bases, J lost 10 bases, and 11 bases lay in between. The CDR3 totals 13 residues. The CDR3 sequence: CASSLSAQQELFF. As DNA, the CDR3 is TGTGCCAGCAGTTTAAGCGCCCAGCAGGAGCTGTTTTTT.

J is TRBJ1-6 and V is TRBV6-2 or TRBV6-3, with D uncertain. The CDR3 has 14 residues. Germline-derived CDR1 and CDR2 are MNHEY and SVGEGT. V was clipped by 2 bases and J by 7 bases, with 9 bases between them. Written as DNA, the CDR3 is TGTGCCAGCAGTTACAGACGGGAGAATTCACCCCTCCACTTT. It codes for CASSYRRENSPLHF.

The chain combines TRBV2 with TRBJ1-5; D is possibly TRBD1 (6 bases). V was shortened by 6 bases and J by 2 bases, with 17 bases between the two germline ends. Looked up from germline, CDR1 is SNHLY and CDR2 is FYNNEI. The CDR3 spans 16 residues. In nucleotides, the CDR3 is TGTGCCAGCAGAGGGTGGGGGGCAGAGGGCAATCAGCCCCAGCATTTT. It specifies CASRGWGAEGNQPQHF.

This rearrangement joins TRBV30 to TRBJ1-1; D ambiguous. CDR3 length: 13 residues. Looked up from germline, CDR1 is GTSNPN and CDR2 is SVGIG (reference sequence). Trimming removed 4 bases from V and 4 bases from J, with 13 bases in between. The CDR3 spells CAWNEGRGTEAFF. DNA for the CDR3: TGTGCCTGGAACGAAGGTCGGGGCACTGAAGCTTTCTTT. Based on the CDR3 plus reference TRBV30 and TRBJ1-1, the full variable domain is SQTIHQWPATLVQPVGSPLSLECTVEGTSNPNLYWYRQAAGRGLQLLFYSVGIGQISSEVPQNLSASRPQDRQFILSSKKLLLSDSGFYLCAWNEGRGTEAFFGQGTRLTVV.

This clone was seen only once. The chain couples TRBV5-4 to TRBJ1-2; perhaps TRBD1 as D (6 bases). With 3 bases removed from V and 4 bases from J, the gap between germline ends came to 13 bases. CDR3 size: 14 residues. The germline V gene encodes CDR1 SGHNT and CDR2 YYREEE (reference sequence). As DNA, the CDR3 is TGTGCCAGCAGCTCGACCCAGGGGAGCTATGGCTACACCTTC. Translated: CASSSTQGSYGYTF.

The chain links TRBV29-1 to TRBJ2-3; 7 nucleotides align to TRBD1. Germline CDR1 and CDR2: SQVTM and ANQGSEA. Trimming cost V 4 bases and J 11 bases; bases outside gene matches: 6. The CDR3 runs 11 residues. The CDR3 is CSVAGTEGQYF. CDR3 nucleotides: TGCAGCGTTGCCGGGACAGAGGGGCAGTATTTT.

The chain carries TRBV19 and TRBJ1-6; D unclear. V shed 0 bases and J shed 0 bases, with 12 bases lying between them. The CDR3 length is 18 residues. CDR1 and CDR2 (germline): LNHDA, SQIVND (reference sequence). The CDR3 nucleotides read TGTGCCAGTAGTATAGATCCGTGGAGGAGCTCCTATAATTCACCCCTCCACTTT. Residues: CASSIDPWRSSYNSPLHF. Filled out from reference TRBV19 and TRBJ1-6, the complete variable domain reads DGGITQSPKYLFRKEGQNVTLSCEQNLNHDAMYWYRQDPGQGLRLIYYSQIVNDFQKGDIAEGYSVSREKKESFPLTVTSAQKNPTAFYLCASSIDPWRSSYNSPLHFGNGTRLTVT.

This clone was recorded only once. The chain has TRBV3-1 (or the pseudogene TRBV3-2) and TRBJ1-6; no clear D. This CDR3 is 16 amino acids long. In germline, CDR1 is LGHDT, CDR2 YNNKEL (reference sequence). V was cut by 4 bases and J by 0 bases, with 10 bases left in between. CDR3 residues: CASSLTGLSYNSPLHF. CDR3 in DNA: TGTGCCAGCAGCCTAACCGGGCTCTCCTATAATTCACCCCTCCACTTT.

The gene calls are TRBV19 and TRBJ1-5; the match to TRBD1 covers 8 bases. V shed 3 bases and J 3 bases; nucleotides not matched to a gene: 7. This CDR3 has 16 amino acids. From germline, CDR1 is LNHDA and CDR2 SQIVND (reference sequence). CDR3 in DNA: TGTGCCAGTAGTATCGTGGCAGGGGGCTCCAATCAGCCCCAGCATTTT. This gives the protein CASSIVAGGSNQPQHF.

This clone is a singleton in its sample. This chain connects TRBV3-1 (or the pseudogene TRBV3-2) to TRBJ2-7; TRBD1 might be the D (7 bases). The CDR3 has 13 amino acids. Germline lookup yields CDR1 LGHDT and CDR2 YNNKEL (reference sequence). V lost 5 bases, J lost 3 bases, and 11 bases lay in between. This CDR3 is CASSAGQSYEQYF. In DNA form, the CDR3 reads TGTGCCAGCAGCGCGGGACAGAGCTACGAGCAGTACTTC.

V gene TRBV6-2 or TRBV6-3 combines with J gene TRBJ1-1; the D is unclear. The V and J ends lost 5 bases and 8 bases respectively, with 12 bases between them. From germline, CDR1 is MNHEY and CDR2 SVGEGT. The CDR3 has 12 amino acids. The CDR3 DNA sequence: TGTGCCAGCAGTCATCCGGGTACAGAAGCTTTCTTT. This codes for CASSHPGTEAFF.

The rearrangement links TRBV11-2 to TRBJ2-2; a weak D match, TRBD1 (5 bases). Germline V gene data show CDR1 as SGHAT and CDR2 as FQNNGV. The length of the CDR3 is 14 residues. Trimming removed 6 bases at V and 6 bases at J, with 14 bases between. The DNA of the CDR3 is TGTGCCAGCAGTCCAGGTTGGGGCCCCGGGGAGCTGTTTTTT. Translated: CASSPGWGPGELFF.

CDR3 nucleotide sequence: TGTGCCAGCAGCAAAGCCTTCGTAGGGTCAGATACGCAGTATTTT. This gives the protein CASSKAFVGSDTQYF. V is TRBV9 and J is TRBJ2-3; no reliable D call. CDR3 length: 15 amino acids. V was clipped by 4 bases and J by 4 bases, with 16 bases between them. Germline assignment: CDR1 SGDLS and CDR2 YYNGEE.

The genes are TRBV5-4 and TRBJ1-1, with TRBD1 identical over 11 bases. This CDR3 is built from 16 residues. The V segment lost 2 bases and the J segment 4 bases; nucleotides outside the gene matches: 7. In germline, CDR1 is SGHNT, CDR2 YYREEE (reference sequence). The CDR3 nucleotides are TGTGCCAGCAGCTTAAGCGGGACAGGGGGAGGCACTGAAGCTTTCTTT. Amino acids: CASSLSGTGGGTEAFF.

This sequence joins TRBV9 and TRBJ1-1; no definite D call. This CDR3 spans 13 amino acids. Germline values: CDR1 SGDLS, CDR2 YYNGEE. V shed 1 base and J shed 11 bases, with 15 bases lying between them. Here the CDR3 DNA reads TGTGCCAGCAGCGTAAATGATCGCTCGACGGCTTTCTTT. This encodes CASSVNDRSTAFF.

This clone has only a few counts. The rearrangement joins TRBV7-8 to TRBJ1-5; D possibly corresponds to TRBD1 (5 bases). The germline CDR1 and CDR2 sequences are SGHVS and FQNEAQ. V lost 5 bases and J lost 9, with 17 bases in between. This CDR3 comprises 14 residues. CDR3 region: CASSEGRTPGPQHF. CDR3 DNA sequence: TGTGCCAGCAGCGAGGGACGAACCCCGGGGCCCCAGCATTTT.

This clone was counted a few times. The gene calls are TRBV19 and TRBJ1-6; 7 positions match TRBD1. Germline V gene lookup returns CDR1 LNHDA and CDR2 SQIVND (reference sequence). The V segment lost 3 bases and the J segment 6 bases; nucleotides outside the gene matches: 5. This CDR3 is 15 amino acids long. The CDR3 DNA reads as TGTGCCAGTAGTATCACCGGGACAGTTAATTCACCCCTCCACTTT. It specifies CASSITGTVNSPLHF.

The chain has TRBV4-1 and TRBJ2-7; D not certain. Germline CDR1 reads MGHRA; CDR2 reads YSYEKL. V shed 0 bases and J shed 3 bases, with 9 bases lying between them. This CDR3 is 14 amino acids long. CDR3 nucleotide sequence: TGCGCCAGCAGCCAAGAAGTCGCAGGCTACGAGCAGTACTTC. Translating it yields CASSQEVAGYEQYF.

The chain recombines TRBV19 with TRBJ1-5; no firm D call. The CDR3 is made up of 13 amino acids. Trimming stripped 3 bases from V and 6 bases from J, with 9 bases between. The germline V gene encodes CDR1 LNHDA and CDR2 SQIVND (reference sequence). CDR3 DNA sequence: TGTGCCAGTAGTATCTCTGAAGGTCAGCCCCAGCATTTT. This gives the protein CASSISEGQPQHF.

The CDR3 nucleotides read TGTGCCAGCAGCACCCAGGGTGCGGCGGGCTCCTACAATGAGCAGTTCTTC. It translates to CASSTQGAAGSYNEQFF. The chain links TRBV11-3 to TRBJ2-1; D may match TRBD1 or TRBD2 (5 bases each). CDR1 and CDR2 from the germline V gene are SGHNT and YENEEA. Trimming pared 5 bases from V and 0 bases from J, leaving 17 bases between. The CDR3 is made up of 17 amino acids. The whole variable domain, filled in from reference TRBV11-3 and TRBJ2-1, reads EAGVVQSPRYKIIEKKQPVAFWCNPISGHNTLYWYLQNLGQGPELLIRYENEEAVDDSQLPKDRFSAERLKGVDSTLKIQPAELGDSAVYLCASSTQGAAGSYNEQFFGPGTRLTVL.

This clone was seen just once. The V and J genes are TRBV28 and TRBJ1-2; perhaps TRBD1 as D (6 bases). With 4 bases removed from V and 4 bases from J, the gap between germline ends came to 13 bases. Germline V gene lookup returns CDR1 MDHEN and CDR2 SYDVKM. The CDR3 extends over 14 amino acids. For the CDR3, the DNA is TGTGCCAGCAGTTCCCCGGGCAGGGGCTATGGCTACACCTTC. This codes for CASSSPGRGYGYTF.

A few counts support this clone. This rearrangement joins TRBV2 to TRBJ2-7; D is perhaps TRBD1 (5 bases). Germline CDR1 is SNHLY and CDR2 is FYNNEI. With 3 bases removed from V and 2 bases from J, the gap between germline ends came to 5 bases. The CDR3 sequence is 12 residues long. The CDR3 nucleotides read TGTGCCAGCAGTGAGGACACCTACGAGCAGTACTTC. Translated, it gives CASSEDTYEQYF.

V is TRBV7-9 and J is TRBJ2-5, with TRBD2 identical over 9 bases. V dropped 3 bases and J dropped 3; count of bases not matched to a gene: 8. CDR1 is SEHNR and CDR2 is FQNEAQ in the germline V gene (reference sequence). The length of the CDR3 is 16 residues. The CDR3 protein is CASSFLLLAGEETQYF. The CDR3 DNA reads TGTGCCAGCAGCTTCCTACTGTTAGCGGGGGAAGAGACCCAGTACTTC.

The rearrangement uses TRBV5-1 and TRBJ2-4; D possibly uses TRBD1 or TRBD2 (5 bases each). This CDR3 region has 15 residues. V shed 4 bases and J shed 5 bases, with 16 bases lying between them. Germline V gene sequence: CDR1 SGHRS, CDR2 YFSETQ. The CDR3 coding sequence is TGCGCCAGCAGCCCCGGGACCTCCGGAGAAAACATTCAGTACTTC. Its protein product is CASSPGTSGENIQYF.

The DNA for the CDR3 is TGTGCCAGCAGCTTTGGGGTCTCCTACGAGCAGTACTTC. Translated: CASSFGVSYEQYF. The genes are TRBV11-2 and TRBJ2-7; D gene unclear. Germline V gives CDR1 SGHAT, CDR2 FQNNGV. Trimming took off 3 bases at V and 0 bases at J, with 6 bases between the two ends. The CDR3 has 13 residues. The full variable domain, with the rest looked up from reference TRBV11-2 and TRBJ2-7, is EAGVAQSPRYKIIEKRQSVAFWCNPISGHATLYWYQQILGQGPKLLIQFQNNGVVDDSQLPKDRFSAERLKGVDSTLKIQPAKLEDSAVYLCASSFGVSYEQYFGPGTRLTVT.

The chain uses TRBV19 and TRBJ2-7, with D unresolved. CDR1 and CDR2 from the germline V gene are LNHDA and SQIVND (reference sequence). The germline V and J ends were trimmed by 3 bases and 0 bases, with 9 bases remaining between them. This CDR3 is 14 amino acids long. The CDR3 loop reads CASSMWRTSYEQYF. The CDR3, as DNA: TGTGCCAGTAGTATGTGGAGAACCTCCTACGAGCAGTACTTC.